This entry is about one TCR beta chain. Original handling: Quantification of nucleated cells was approximated via reference gene primer amplification. Libraries were prepared by immunoSEQ multiplex PCR; TCRdb keeps only in-frame clonotypes and omits some of them. The V and J calls and clone size are taken from that table; D and trimming were inferred from the DNA. The data show around 130,000 clones, 84% seen once. This sample was taken from a study of blood T cell repertoires in COVID-19. At the level of the study: COVID-19 samples from acute and convalescent phases originated in the United States, Italy and Spain. PBMCs, B-cell-depleted T cells, or T cells were the source of the cDNA or gDNA that made up the material.

The CDR3 has 12 residues. The V and J ends lost 2 bases and 7 bases respectively, with 8 bases between them. Germline loops: CDR1 LGHDT, CDR2 YNNKEL (reference sequence). The rearrangement joins TRBV3-1 (or the pseudogene TRBV3-2) to TRBJ1-1, with unresolved D. The sequence was obtained from a woman aged 60 to 75 with acute or convalescent COVID-19. What was sequenced was peripheral blood. As DNA, the CDR3 is TGTGCCAGCAGCCAATTCAACGGTGAAGCTTTCTTT. Translation gives CASSQFNGEAFF.